This T cell receptor beta chain emerged from a study of beta chain features in type 1 diabetes. This clone was counted between two and nine times. V lost 5 bases to trimming and J lost 4 bases; unmatched junction nucleotides: 4. CDR1 and CDR2 from the germline V gene are SGHDN and FVKESK. This CDR3 is 13 amino acids long. Since all of the isolated RNA was reverse transcribed, expressed TCRB transcripts were what got sequenced. Clones were sequenced by immunoSEQ multiplex PCR, and TCRdb holds only the in-frame ones, with some missing. The data contain just over 450,000 clones, approximately 28% of them singletons.

The TCR originated in a man younger than 30 in good health. The chain couples TRBV14 to TRBJ1-2; TRBD1 matches 7 bases. Source material: naive CD4+ T cells from blood. This CDR3 is CASSTGQLYGYTF. As DNA, the CDR3 is TGTGCCAGCAGCACGGGACAGCTCTATGGCTACACCTTC.